This T cell receptor (beta chain) was sequenced in a study of radiation and T cells in renal cell carcinoma (dated by TCRdb to 2018 to 2021). As for the study more broadly: TCR beta sequencing covered 53 samples in total, comprising around 25 tumors and some 27 peripheral blood samples. In the approximately 53 samples combined, 4 million to 5 million unique CDR3 nucleotide sequences were found, encoding roughly 3,000,000 unique CDR3 amino acid sequences. The final blood draw was performed at 4 weeks after radiation, at the same time as nephrectomy.

Following the manufacturer's recommendations, the immunoSEQ kit was used to generate TCR beta libraries from genomic DNA. To prepare libraries, a first multiplex PCR with proprietary primers was run, followed by a second PCR that added unique barcodes, and a bead cleanup was done after each round. A kit-provided positive control reaction and a negative control reaction were included in every sample batch. The final libraries underwent checking on an Agilent 4200 TapeStation D1000 ScreenTape, volumetric pooling, and quantification by qPCR. Sequencing ran on an Illumina NextSeq500 with a MidOutput 150-cycle cartridge, using 156 Read1 and 15 Index1 cycles with kit custom primers. The pooled library was loaded at approximately 0.92 pM, and roughly 20% PhiX control was spiked in. The study's processing was this. Vendor-processed data were analyzed in R, with a clonotype defined as all T cells sharing the same CDR3 nucleotide sequence. For clone abundance analyses, frequencies were normalized to the 10,000 most abundant clones per sample. Public T cell clones, averaging fewer than five per sample, were removed before analysis. An abundance difference of at least 32-fold between compartments was the criterion for calling clonotypes tumor-enriched or baseline blood-enriched. A beta-binomial differential abundance model was applied to find clonotypes that expanded or contracted between blood time points. The Baroni-Urbani and Buser coefficient was used to measure tumor-blood repertoire similarity, and groups were compared with two-tailed Wilcoxon tests in R. TCRdb limited this immuneACCESS table to in-frame rearrangements with V and J called. A share of clones is missing; checked studies link under half to unresolved V genes, and the rest is unexplained. Clonal size and the V and J genes are those of that table, whereas D and trimming came from the DNA. The sample data list about 78,000 clones, and about 88% of these were observed just once. The ten biggest clones cover over 5.5% of the sample.

The research as a whole found: Tracking of blood repertoire dynamics stopped at three to four weeks after treatment, with no follow-up past that point. In blood, the top tumor clonotypes increased from baseline to 2 weeks after radiation and then shrank by 4 weeks, which suggests a temporary expansion of tumor-resident clones. The single-armed trial design could not address effects of radiation dose or scheduling on the TCR repertoire. Because no pretreatment tumor biopsies were available, whether clonotypes were present in the tumor at baseline could not be determined.

To note about this clone: Its cognate antigen has yet to be identified. Base qualities are not at hand, and no much larger clone is one base apart.

There are 14 amino acids in the CDR3, from cysteine to phenylalanine inclusive. Only the CDR3 DNA is retained, 42 bases long and in frame from the first base. V loses 2 bases, J loses 4 bases, and the germline ends lie 11 bases apart. CDR1 LGHNA and CDR2 YNFKEQ were looked up in the germline V gene. The sample's time point, from its label and the paper: blood 4 weeks post-SBRT, at nephrectomy. The treatment or condition label, as the study defines it: 15 Gy SBRT to primary tumor, nephrectomy 4 weeks later. Samples came from a clinical trial, in which primary renal cell carcinomas received 15 Gy stereotactic body radiation therapy followed by nephrectomy 4 weeks later. To follow tumor-enriched clonotypes, serial peripheral blood was collected from radiation-treated patients at baseline and at 2 weeks and 4 weeks after SBRT. Renal cell carcinoma with clear cell pathology was present in all patients. Genomic DNA for TCR sequencing was prepared using the QIAamp DNA Blood Mini Kit (Qiagen). The analyses included just those samples that passed every quality control check.

The rearranged chain carries TRBV4-2 and TRBJ1-1; TRBD1 is a weak D gene call, 6 bases matching. This receptor was obtained from a woman aged 65 to 85 with renal cell carcinoma. The sample here was blood, taken from a patient whose treatment included radiotherapy and nephrectomy. Here is the DNA: TGTGCCAGCAGCCAATCTAGGGGGGGCACTGAAGCTTTCTTT. Its protein reads: CASSQSRGGTEAFF.